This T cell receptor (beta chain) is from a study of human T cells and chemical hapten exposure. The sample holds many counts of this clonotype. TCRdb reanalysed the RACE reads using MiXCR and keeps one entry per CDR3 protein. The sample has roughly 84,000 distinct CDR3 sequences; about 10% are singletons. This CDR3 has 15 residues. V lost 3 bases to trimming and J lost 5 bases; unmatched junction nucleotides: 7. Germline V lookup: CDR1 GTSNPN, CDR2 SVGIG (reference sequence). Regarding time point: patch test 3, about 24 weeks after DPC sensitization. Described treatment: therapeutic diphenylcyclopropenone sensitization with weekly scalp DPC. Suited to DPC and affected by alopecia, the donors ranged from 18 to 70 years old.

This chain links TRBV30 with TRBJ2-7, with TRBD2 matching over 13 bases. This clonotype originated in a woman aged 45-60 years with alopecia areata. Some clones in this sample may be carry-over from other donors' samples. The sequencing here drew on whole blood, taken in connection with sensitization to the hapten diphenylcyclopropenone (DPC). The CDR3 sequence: CAWSALAGGPHEQYF. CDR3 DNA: TGTGCCTGGAGCGCACTAGCGGGAGGGCCGCACGAGCAGTACTTC.